The 26 T cell receptor beta chains given below trace back to one sample, sequenced in a study of identical twins. MiXCR was run by TCRdb on the 5' RACE reads, yielding one entry per CDR3 protein. The sample contains more than 650,000 distinct CDR3 sequences, around 6.1% of which appear only once. The source material was naive T cells sorted from blood. These TCRs come from a young man in good health.

This clonotype was seen many times. The rearrangement joins TRBV12-3 or TRBV12-4 to TRBJ1-5, with D unclear. This CDR3 has 12 amino acids. V was pared by 3 bases and J by 6 bases, with 6 bases between. DNA for the CDR3: TGTGCCAGCAGTTTCGGAGGTCAGCCCCAGCATTTT. Translation: CASSFGGQPQHF.

At least ten counts were recorded for this clonotype. V usage is TRBV20-1 and J usage is TRBJ2-1, with 10 bases matching TRBD2. This CDR3 is 15 amino acids long. V lost 6 bases to trimming and J lost 1 base; unmatched junction nucleotides: 6. CDR1 DFQATT and CDR2 SNEGSKA come from the germline V gene (reference sequence). This CDR3 is CSATAGGRSYNEQFF. The CDR3 region has the DNA TGCAGTGCAACAGCGGGAGGGAGGTCCTACAATGAGCAGTTCTTC.

The CDR3 nucleotides are TGTGCCAGCAGACATCGGGAGGGCCCCTACAATGAGCAGTTCTTC. It encodes CASRHREGPYNEQFF. The rearrangement joins TRBV6-1 to TRBJ2-1; 8 positions agree with TRBD2. Germline CDR1 MNHNS, CDR2 SASEGT. J was trimmed by 2 bases and V by 6 bases; bases with no gene match: 6. The CDR3 is made up of 15 amino acids.

The V call is TRBV11-1, the J call TRBJ2-7; 8 nucleotides agree with TRBD1. CDR3 length: 18 residues. The ends lost 5 bases at V and 0 bases at J; junction bases unmatched: 15. The germline gives CDR1 SGHAT, CDR2 FQDESV (reference sequence). CDR3 sequence (DNA): TGTGCCAGCAGCCTTTCGGGACAGGTGTCTCGGGGCTCCTACGAGCAGTACGTC. It is translated as CASSLSGQVSRGSYEQYV.

This clonotype was seen a handful of times. This chain uses TRBV20-1 with TRBJ2-7; 7 bases are shared with TRBD2. The J segment lost 4 bases and the V segment lost 7 bases, leaving 7 bases of the junction unmatched. The CDR3 extends over 12 amino acids. Germline CDR1 reads DFQATT; CDR2 reads SNEGSKA (reference sequence). CDR3 loop: CSVLAETYEQYF. CDR3 DNA sequence: TGCAGTGTCCTAGCGGAGACATACGAGCAGTACTTC.

This clonotype was counted a few times. This chain joins TRBV5-1 and TRBJ2-2; weak D call: TRBD2 (6 bases). CDR1 and CDR2 (germline): SGHRS, YFSETQ. The CDR3 sequence is 18 residues long. Trimming removed 0 bases from V and 5 bases from J, with 20 bases in between. DNA for the CDR3: TGCGCCAGCAGCTTGGCTATTTTCGGGAGAAGAGATACCGGGGAGCTGTTTTTT. Translated, it gives CASSLAIFGRRDTGELFF.

This clonotype showed up just a few times. The chain is built from TRBV5-1 and TRBJ2-2; D gene unclear. Germline loops: CDR1 SGHRS, CDR2 YFSETQ. V lost 0 bases and J 0 bases, leaving 9 bases between the germline ends. The CDR3 loop spans 16 amino acids. CDR3 protein: CASSLEGFPNTGELFF. DNA of the CDR3: TGCGCCAGCAGCTTGGAAGGGTTCCCGAACACCGGGGAGCTGTTTTTT.

This clonotype came up many times. The rearrangement links TRBV5-1 to TRBJ2-1, with 9 bases that match TRBD1. This CDR3 has 17 amino acids. The germline V gene encodes CDR1 SGHRS and CDR2 YFSETQ. Germline trimming cut 3 bases from V and 4 bases from J; bases unmatched to any gene: 11. DNA of the CDR3: TGCGCCAGCAGCTCCCATACCGGGACAGGGTCGTACAATGAGCAGTTCTTC. It is translated as CASSSHTGTGSYNEQFF.

The chain recombines TRBV5-1 with TRBJ1-2; 9 bases line up with TRBD1. Germline V gene data show CDR1 as SGHRS and CDR2 as YFSETQ. The CDR3 is 15 amino acids. The V and J ends lost 3 bases and 5 bases, in that order; junction bases with no gene match: 8. CDR3 region: CASSSSGTGMYGYTF. CDR3 coding DNA: TGCGCCAGCAGCTCCTCCGGGACAGGGATGTATGGCTACACCTTC.

As regards this clonotype: A much larger clone is a single base away; this may be a read error. The conserved closing phenylalanine or tryptophan is absent in this CDR3, likely reflecting a read error. DNA for the CDR3: TGTGCCAGCAGCTTAGGGGAGGGAGCACATGAAAAACTGTTTTCT. The encoded protein is CASSLGEGAHEKLFS. The chain combines TRBV7-2 with TRBJ1-4, with no clear D. Germline CDR1 reads SGHTA; CDR2 reads FQGNSA. The CDR3 runs 15 residues. With 1 base removed from V and 6 bases from J, the gap between germline ends came to 12 bases.

The chain joins TRBV28 to TRBJ1-5, with 7 bases aligning to TRBD1. CDR1 MDHEN and CDR2 SYDVKM come from the germline V gene. This CDR3 contains 15 residues. After removal of 4 bases from V and 6 bases from J, the junction contained 9 bases not matched to a gene. The CDR3 region is CASSSQGVRSQPQHF. CDR3 coding DNA: TGTGCCAGCAGTTCCCAGGGGGTACGTAGTCAGCCCCAGCATTTT.

This clonotype was seen a few times. This chain connects TRBV3-1 to TRBJ1-1; no reliable D call. This CDR3 has 14 residues. Germline V gene data show CDR1 as LGHDT and CDR2 as YNNKEL (reference sequence). V was shortened by 6 bases and J by 1 base, with 12 bases between the two germline ends. In DNA form, the CDR3 reads TGTGCCAGCAGTGGTGTCTCAGAGAACACTGAAGCTTTCTTT. Translated, it gives CASSGVSENTEAFF.

This clonotype was seen a handful of times. The rearrangement uses TRBV6-1 and TRBJ2-1; D is ambiguous. CDR3 length equals 16 residues. Germline-derived CDR1 and CDR2 are MNHNS and SASEGT. V dropped 2 bases and J dropped 2 bases, with 13 bases sitting between them. The CDR3 is CASSELGFPAYNEQFF. The CDR3 nucleotides are TGTGCCAGCAGTGAACTTGGTTTTCCCGCCTACAATGAGCAGTTCTTC.

This clonotype has just a few counts. The CDR3 loop is CASSLGTLLLRESYEQYF. CDR3 coding DNA: TGTGCCAGCAGCTTAGGGACCCTCCTTTTAAGAGAGTCCTACGAGCAGTACTTC. The genes are TRBV11-2 and TRBJ2-7; D gene uncertain. The CDR3 contains 18 residues. Deletions cut 1 base from V and 1 base from J, with 20 bases between. Per germline, CDR1 SGHAT and CDR2 FQNNGV.

This clonotype occurred many times. V is TRBV15 and J is TRBJ2-1; TRBD1 is a possible D gene (6 bases). The V gene's germline CDR1 is LNHNV and CDR2 YYDKDF (reference sequence). V gave up 1 base and J gave up 5 bases, with 9 bases separating them. This CDR3 comprises 14 residues. The chain's CDR3 is CATSRGQDHNEQFF. Written as DNA, the CDR3 is TGTGCCACCAGCAGAGGACAGGACCACAATGAGCAGTTCTTC.

This clonotype has more than one count but fewer than ten. The chain employs TRBV12-3 or TRBV12-4 and TRBJ2-5; 10 bases match TRBD2. After removal of 3 bases from V and 2 bases from J, the junction contained 15 bases not matched to a gene. The CDR3 spans 19 residues. The CDR3 DNA reads as TGTGCCAGCAGTTTGGGCTTCGGACTAGCGGAAGGGATTCAAGAGACCCAGTACTTC. Its protein is CASSLGFGLAEGIQETQYF.

The V call is TRBV18, the J call TRBJ2-3; unclear D gene. V was clipped by 0 bases and J by 6 bases, with 7 bases between them. In germline, CDR1 is KGHSH, CDR2 LQKENI. The CDR3 is 13 residues long. The CDR3 here is CASSPPSSDTQYF. The CDR3 DNA reads as TGTGCCAGCTCACCACCGAGCAGTGATACGCAGTATTTT.

This clonotype was seen repeatedly, ten times or more. The chain couples TRBV29-1 to TRBJ2-5; TRBD2 matches at 7 bases. Losses at the gene ends were 3 bases for V and 0 bases for J; bases not matched to a gene: 1. Germline CDR1 is SQVTM and CDR2 is ANQGSEA. The CDR3 sequence is 13 residues long. The CDR3 loop reads CSVDREDQETQYF. The CDR3 region has the DNA TGCAGCGTTGACCGGGAGGACCAAGAGACCCAGTACTTC.

This clonotype was detected ten times or more. The rearrangement links TRBV11-2 to TRBJ1-1; D unclear. The V and J ends lost 5 bases and 8 bases respectively, with 12 bases between them. The CDR3 totals 12 residues. CDR1 and CDR2 (germline): SGHAT, FQNNGV. The DNA for the CDR3 is TGTGCCAGCAGCCCCGACCGGCAAGAAGCTTTCTTT. It yields the protein CASSPDRQEAFF.

This clonotype was counted between two and nine times. This sequence joins TRBV27 and TRBJ2-5, with 7 bases matching TRBD1. Germline CDR1 and CDR2: MNHEY and SMNVEV (reference sequence). Unmatched junction bases numbered 11, after V lost 6 bases and J lost 4 bases. The CDR3 length is 15 residues. CDR3 sequence (DNA): TGTGCCAGCAGGAGGACGAGGGGGCTGAGAGAGACCCAGTACTTC. It specifies CASRRTRGLRETQYF.

The chain is built from TRBV12-3 or TRBV12-4 and TRBJ2-7, with TRBD1 as a possible D gene (5 bases). The CDR3 sequence is 14 residues long. V was trimmed by 7 bases and J by 4 bases, leaving 17 bases between them. CDR3 DNA: TGTGCCAGCACCCGTCAGGGTGGTTCTTACGAGCAGTACTTC. It is translated as CASTRQGGSYEQYF.

This clonotype appeared many times. V is TRBV7-2 and J is TRBJ2-1; D might be TRBD2 (5 bases). Germline V CDR1 and CDR2: SGHTA, FQGNSA. The CDR3 contains 17 residues. V lost 1 base and J lost 7, with 20 bases in between. The CDR3 sequence: CASSLGASFGILNEQFF. The DNA of the CDR3 is TGTGCCAGCAGCTTAGGCGCATCGTTCGGGATTTTGAATGAGCAGTTCTTC.

This clonotype was observed at least ten times. The chain recombines TRBV12-3 or TRBV12-4 with TRBJ2-7; D remains ambiguous. Trimming took off 5 bases at V and 3 bases at J, with 8 bases between the two ends. The CDR3 runs 12 residues. The CDR3 spells CASSPIGYEQYF. CDR3 nucleotide sequence: TGTGCCAGCAGTCCAATAGGCTACGAGCAGTACTTC.

The table lists this clonotype with many counts. The V gene is TRBV12-3 or TRBV12-4, the J gene TRBJ1-1; D gene unclear. V was cut by 3 bases and J by 6 bases, with 8 bases left in between. This CDR3 has 12 residues. CDR3 DNA: TGTGCCAGCAGTTTTCTAGGATCTGAAGCTTTCTTT. It encodes CASSFLGSEAFF.

In its sample, this clonotype was seen many times. The chain uses TRBV12-3 or TRBV12-4 and TRBJ2-3; possibly TRBD1 for D (5 bases). The CDR3 length is 16 residues. Deletions cut 3 bases from V and 4 bases from J, with 17 bases between. Written as DNA, the CDR3 is TGTGCCAGCAGTTTTTCAGGGTCTTTCTCGGCAGATACGCAGTATTTT. It translates to CASSFSGSFSADTQYF.

Only a few counts were recorded for this clonotype. This chain links TRBV27 with TRBJ2-7; D tentatively reads TRBD1 or TRBD2 (6 bases each). Trimming took off 6 bases at V and 7 bases at J, with 16 bases between the two ends. The CDR3 has 13 amino acids. CDR1 and CDR2 from the germline V gene are MNHEY and SMNVEV (reference sequence). CDR3 nucleotides: TGTGCCAGCAGGTCCGGGGGCGGGCGGGAGCAGTACTTC. Amino acid sequence: CASRSGGGREQYF.